Shown below are 29 T cell receptor beta chains from a single sample sequenced in a study of blood T cell repertoires in COVID-19. Profiled with immunoSEQ multiplex PCR; TCRdb holds only in-frame clones, not every one. Among approximately 90,000 clones, around 87% were seen once, and the ten largest hold 7% to 9%. Material: peripheral blood. The receptors were gathered from a human donor with acute or convalescent COVID-19. The donor label of this sample is uncertain.

This clone was seen once. The chain joins TRBV19 to TRBJ2-1; D call uncertain. Trimming removed 7 bases from V and 0 bases from J, with 13 bases in between. There are 15 residues in the CDR3. Per germline, CDR1 LNHDA and CDR2 SQIVND (reference sequence). CDR3 in amino acids: CASIPGHLSYNEQFF. CDR3 nucleotides: TGTGCCAGTATTCCGGGTCATCTCTCCTACAATGAGCAGTTCTTC.

The chain employs TRBV10-3 and TRBJ1-2; 9 bases align to TRBD1. There are 13 residues in the CDR3. Germline V gene sequence: CDR1 ENHRY, CDR2 SYGVKD. The V gene end was trimmed by 6 bases and the J gene end by 8 bases; junction bases not matched to a gene: 7. The DNA for the CDR3 is TGTGCCATCAGGACACAGGGGGCTGGAGGCTACACCTTC. Protein sequence: CAIRTQGAGGYTF.

The chain carries TRBV4-3 and TRBJ2-1, with 8 bases identical to TRBD2. After removal of 0 bases from V and 9 bases from J, the junction contained 7 bases not matched to a gene. Germline V CDR1 and CDR2: LGHNA, YSLEER. CDR3 length: 15 amino acids. CDR3 sequence: CASSQELAVKGEQFF. The CDR3 nucleotides read TGCGCCAGCAGCCAAGAACTAGCGGTAAAGGGTGAGCAGTTCTTC.

V is TRBV9 and J is TRBJ1-5; the match to TRBD1 covers 7 bases. Germline CDR1 and CDR2: SGDLS and YYNGEE. The CDR3 is 15 amino acids. V was clipped by 5 bases and J by 4 bases; unmatched bases: 9. In DNA, the CDR3 is TGTGCCAGCAGGGGGAGGAGGGGGCGAAATCAGCCCCAGCATTTT. Translation gives CASRGRRGRNQPQHF.

The chain has TRBV30 and TRBJ1-5, with a weak D call TRBD1 (6 bases). The V and J ends lost 3 bases and 3 bases respectively, with 12 bases between them. Germline CDR1 is GTSNPN and CDR2 is SVGIG (reference sequence). The CDR3 is 14 amino acids. The CDR3 DNA reads as TGTGCCTGGAGAGATACAGGGCCCAATCAGCCCCAGCATTTT. Protein: CAWRDTGPNQPQHF.

The chain employs TRBV12-3 or TRBV12-4 and TRBJ2-2; D is perhaps TRBD1 (6 bases). This CDR3 has 12 residues. Trimming took 8 bases from V and 6 from J, leaving 10 bases between them. CDR3 DNA: TGTGCCAGCGGCCAGGGGTCCGGGGAGCTGTTTTTT. Protein sequence: CASGQGSGELFF.

A few counts support this clone. This chain connects TRBV18 to TRBJ2-2; possibly TRBD2 for D (5 bases). V gave up 6 bases and J gave up 3 bases, with 14 bases separating them. Germline V gene sequence: CDR1 KGHSH, CDR2 LQKENI. This CDR3 contains 15 residues. The CDR3 region is CASSGGRWDTGELFF. CDR3 nucleotides: TGTGCCAGCTCCGGAGGTCGGTGGGACACCGGGGAGCTGTTTTTT.

J is TRBJ1-2 and V is TRBV6-5; 9 positions match TRBD1. The CDR3 runs to 15 residues. With 5 bases clipped from V and 8 bases from J, the junction kept 12 bases outside the gene matches. Germline V gives CDR1 MNHEY, CDR2 SVGAGI. Here the CDR3 reads CASSPWDREMQGYTF. DNA of the CDR3: TGTGCCAGCAGTCCGTGGGACAGGGAAATGCAAGGCTACACCTTC.

This clone was seen once. V gene TRBV11-2 combines with J gene TRBJ2-5; maybe TRBD2 (6 bases). From germline, CDR1 is SGHAT and CDR2 FQNNGV. Trimming pared 1 base from V and 5 bases from J, leaving 14 bases between. The CDR3 spans 15 residues. CDR3 loop: CASSLGPTSFETQYF. The CDR3 region has the DNA TGTGCCAGCAGCTTAGGGCCTACTAGCTTCGAGACCCAGTACTTC.

This clone showed up just a few times. The rearrangement uses TRBV5-1 and TRBJ2-3; 10 bases are shared with TRBD1. The CDR3 is 15 residues long. V lost 4 bases, J lost 3 bases, and 5 bases stayed unmatched. Germline CDR1 and CDR2: SGHRS and YFSETQ. CDR3 sequence reads: CASSVAGQGTDTQYF. CDR3 DNA sequence: TGCGCCAGCAGCGTGGCGGGACAGGGGACAGATACGCAGTATTTT. The full variable domain, completed using reference TRBV5-1 and TRBJ2-3, is KAGVTQTPRYLIKTRGQQVTLSCSPISGHRSVSWYQQTPGQGLQFLFEYFSETQRNKGNFPGRFSGRQFSNSRSEMNVSTLELGDSALYLCASSVAGQGTDTQYFGPGTRLTVL.

The genes are TRBV19 and TRBJ2-3; 12 nucleotides line up with TRBD2. The germline V gene has CDR1 LNHDA and CDR2 SQIVND (reference sequence). The junction had 11 bases not matched to a gene; V was cut back by 4 bases and J by 3 bases. The CDR3 has 18 residues. CDR3 residues: CASSRASGGDTRTDTQYF. For the CDR3, the DNA is TGTGCCAGTAGTAGGGCTAGCGGGGGGGATACGAGGACAGATACGCAGTATTTT. Combining the CDR3 with reference TRBV19 and TRBJ2-3 gives the whole variable domain DGGITQSPKYLFRKEGQNVTLSCEQNLNHDAMYWYRQDPGQGLRLIYYSQIVNDFQKGDIAEGYSVSREKKESFPLTVTSAQKNPTAFYLCASSRASGGDTRTDTQYFGPGTRLTVL.

This chain uses TRBV21-1 with TRBJ2-7; TRBD2 reflects the table's D call only, with no check against the DNA. TRBV21-1 has pseudogene status. The CDR3 sequence is 14 residues long. The CDR3 nucleotides are TGTGCCAGCAGCAAATCAGACGGACTCTACGAGCAGTACTTC. It translates to CASSKSDGLYEQYF.

The chain links TRBV5-1 to TRBJ2-3; 8 bases map to TRBD1. The CDR3 length is 15 residues. The J segment lost 0 bases and the V segment lost 4 bases, leaving 4 bases of the junction unmatched. Germline assignment: CDR1 SGHRS and CDR2 YFSETQ. CDR3 in DNA: TGCGCCAGCAGCCGGGACAGGAGAAGCACAGATACGCAGTATTTT. Its protein is CASSRDRRSTDTQYF.

This chain joins TRBV5-3 and TRBJ1-3, with D possibly being TRBD1 (6 bases). TRBV5-3 is placed among ORFs of uncertain function. Trimming pared 10 bases from V and 2 bases from J, leaving 13 bases between. The CDR3 totals 13 residues. For the CDR3, the DNA is TGTGCCGGAAAGACAGGACCTGGAAACACCATATATTTT. Protein: CAGKTGPGNTIYF.

This clone was counted once. The chain couples TRBV30 to TRBJ1-5, with a possible D match to TRBD1 (5 bases). This CDR3 has 13 residues. Germline V gives CDR1 GTSNPN, CDR2 SVGIG (reference sequence). V was trimmed by 0 bases and J by 6 bases, leaving 9 bases between them. The CDR3 is CAWSVRGVQPQHF. DNA of the CDR3: TGTGCCTGGAGTGTACGGGGGGTTCAGCCCCAGCATTTT.

The chain uses TRBV19 and TRBJ1-1, with TRBD1 as a possible D gene (5 bases). The V and J ends lost 5 bases and 10 bases respectively, with 17 bases between them. This CDR3 contains 13 residues. Looked up from germline, CDR1 is LNHDA and CDR2 is SQIVND (reference sequence). The CDR3 DNA sequence: TGTGCCAGTAGTCCTCGGACCGGGGGGGGAGCTTTCTTT. Its translation is CASSPRTGGGAFF.

This chain links TRBV6-5 with TRBJ1-2; possibly TRBD1 for D (6 bases). Germline V lookup: CDR1 MNHEY, CDR2 SVGAGI. CDR3 length: 14 amino acids. V lost 10 bases and J lost 4, with 19 bases in between. The chain's CDR3 is CATFTGKAVYGYTF. The CDR3 DNA follows: TGTGCCACATTCACAGGGAAAGCCGTCTATGGCTACACCTTC.

This clone appeared a single time. The chain recombines TRBV6-5 with TRBJ1-1, with D possibly TRBD1 on 5 matching bases. The CDR3 consists of 15 residues. V was cut by 8 bases and J by 3 bases, with 19 bases left in between. Germline values: CDR1 MNHEY, CDR2 SVGAGI. CDR3 coding DNA: TGTGCCAGCTTCCCCGGGGGGTACGGGGACACTGAAGCTTTCTTT. It encodes CASFPGGYGDTEAFF.

The genes are TRBV18 and TRBJ1-5; D ambiguous. The CDR3 totals 16 residues. V lost 2 bases, J lost 3 bases, and 14 bases lay in between. Per germline, CDR1 KGHSH and CDR2 LQKENI. CDR3: CASSPVRGVHNQPQHF. The CDR3 DNA reads TGTGCCAGCTCACCAGTACGTGGAGTCCACAATCAGCCCCAGCATTTT.

This chain links TRBV2 with TRBJ2-1; TRBD2 aligns across 7 bases. J lost 2 bases, V lost 10 bases, and 11 bases had no gene match. The germline V gene encodes CDR1 SNHLY and CDR2 FYNNEI. The CDR3 is made up of 15 amino acids. CDR3 DNA: TGTGCCACCGGGGGAGGGACCTCTCCCTACAATGAGCAGTTCTTC. Protein sequence: CATGGGTSPYNEQFF.

The chain uses TRBV7-2 and TRBJ2-3; 7 bases are shared with TRBD2. The CDR3 runs 14 residues. The trim removed 2 bases at V and 4 bases at J, leaving 3 bases unmatched. Germline V lookup: CDR1 SGHTA, CDR2 FQGNSA. The DNA of the CDR3 is TGTGCCAGCAGCTTACTTAGCGGGCCAGATACGCAGTATTTT. It specifies CASSLLSGPDTQYF.

A single count supports this clone. The chain has TRBV30 and TRBJ2-7; a possible D gene is TRBD1 (5 bases). Germline V CDR1 and CDR2: GTSNPN, SVGIG (reference sequence). This CDR3 region has 14 residues. The ends were cut back, 2 bases at V and 5 bases at J, with 16 bases in the middle. The CDR3 nucleotides are TGTGCCTGGAGTCTCGTTTCAGGGCCGGACGAGCAGTACTTC. Protein sequence: CAWSLVSGPDEQYF. The whole variable domain, filled in from reference TRBV30 and TRBJ2-7, reads SQTIHQWPATLVQPVGSPLSLECTVEGTSNPNLYWYRQAAGRGLQLLFYSVGIGQISSEVPQNLSASRPQDRQFILSSKKLLLSDSGFYLCAWSLVSGPDEQYFGPGTRLTVT.

This clone was observed a few times. CDR3 protein: CASREPGSKTAFF. CDR3 in DNA: TGTGCCAGCAGGGAGCCGGGTTCTAAAACCGCTTTCTTT. This chain links TRBV28 with TRBJ1-1; D remains ambiguous. V was cut by 6 bases and J by 11 bases, with 19 bases left in between. Germline values: CDR1 MDHEN, CDR2 SYDVKM. This CDR3 comprises 13 residues.

This chain joins TRBV11-3 and TRBJ1-5; TRBD1 agrees at 10 bases. Germline values: CDR1 SGHNT, CDR2 YENEEA. The CDR3 totals 15 residues. V shed 5 bases and J 5 bases; nucleotides not matched to a gene: 6. In nucleotides, the CDR3 is TGTGCCAGCAGCCAGGGACAGGGGAGTGATCAGCCCCAGCATTTT. Translating gives CASSQGQGSDQPQHF.

This chain uses TRBV6-2 or TRBV6-3 with TRBJ2-1, with 8 bases lining up with TRBD2. CDR1 is MNHEY and CDR2 is SVGEGT in the germline V gene. V was pared by 4 bases and J by 9 bases, with 14 bases of the junction left unmatched. CDR3 length equals 16 residues. CDR3 nucleotides: TGTGCCAGCAGTTCCCTAGAAGCGGGGGCTGGCGGTGAGCAGTTCTTC. Protein product: CASSSLEAGAGGEQFF.

Written as DNA, the CDR3 is TGTGCCAGCAGCTTGGGGGACAGGGGCTACACCTTC. Its translation is CASSLGDRGYTF. The rearrangement links TRBV5-6 to TRBJ1-2; 8 bases line up with TRBD1. The V and J ends lost 0 bases and 8 bases, in that order; junction bases with no gene match: 0. The CDR3 has 12 amino acids. The germline CDR1 and CDR2 sequences are SGHDT and YYEEEE. Variable domain in full (rest from reference TRBV5-6 and TRBJ1-2): DAGVTQSPTHLIKTRGQQVTLRCSPKSGHDTVSWYQQALGQGPQFIFQYYEEEERQRGNFPDRFSGHQFPNYSSELNVNALLLGDSALYLCASSLGDRGYTFGSGTRLTVV.

The chain has TRBV5-6 and TRBJ2-5; 11 positions match TRBD2. Germline assignment: CDR1 SGHDT and CDR2 YYEEEE. The CDR3 is 16 residues long. V was clipped by 6 bases and J by 5 bases; unmatched bases: 12. The CDR3 loop reads CASTPVAGGNRETQYF. The DNA of the CDR3 is TGTGCCAGCACCCCAGTAGCGGGGGGGAACCGGGAGACCCAGTACTTC.

This chain links TRBV27 with TRBJ1-5; possible D gene TRBD1, 5 bases. The CDR3 loop spans 13 amino acids. Germline CDR1 MNHEY, CDR2 SMNVEV (reference sequence). V lost 6 bases to trimming and J lost 6 bases, with 12 bases between them. The CDR3 region is CASSQGGGQPQHF. CDR3 DNA sequence: TGTGCCAGCAGCCAGGGAGGAGGTCAGCCCCAGCATTTT.

The V gene is TRBV5-1, the J gene TRBJ2-5, with 7 nucleotides matching TRBD2. The CDR3 sequence is 16 residues long. Germline V CDR1 and CDR2: SGHRS, YFSETQ. V trimming: 4 bases; J trimming: 4 bases; junction bases outside the gene matches: 13. In DNA, the CDR3 is TGCGCCAGCAGCCCCCGGGGGAGGGGTGGCTTAGAGACCCAGTACTTC. Encoded protein: CASSPRGRGGLETQYF.